Listed below are T cell receptor beta chains from one sample, sequenced in a study of T cells after yellow fever vaccination. One entry per CDR3 protein results from TCRdb running MiXCR on the 5' RACE reads. The sample holds some 150,000 distinct CDR3 sequences, around 8.5% seen once. This specimen consisted of CD8+ T cells sorted from PBMCs, obtained 45 days after the yellow fever booster vaccination. Receptors originate from a man aged 18 to 30 who received the YFV17D yellow fever vaccine. CDR3s include the opening cysteine and the closing phenylalanine or tryptophan. A D gene is named only where the DNA matches it firmly. Clone sizes are given selectively: once, few, many, or a class where the clone is expanded.

d_call clone_size j_call v_call cdr3_aa cdr3_nt
- - TRBJ2-5 TRBV27 CASSGQGHQETQYF TGTGCCAGCAGTGGGCAGGGGCACCAAGAGACCCAGTACTTC
- few TRBJ2-3 TRBV2 CASIEGGHADTQYF TGTGCCAGCATTGAGGGGGGGCATGCAGATACGCAGTATTTT
- many TRBJ2-1 TRBV6-2/TRBV6-3 CASSLSGEQFF TGTGCCAGCAGCCTGAGCGGAGAGCAGTTCTTC
- - TRBJ1-2 TRBV10-3 CAISVKRDMGSYGYTF TGTGCCATCAGTGTTAAAAGGGACATGGGAAGCTATGGCTACACCTTC
TRBD2 few TRBJ2-5 TRBV29-1 CSVELAGTQETQYF TGCAGCGTGGAACTAGCGGGGACTCAAGAGACCCAGTACTTC
TRBD1 - TRBJ2-5 TRBV20-1 CSADRGAETQYF TGCAGTGCTGACAGGGGCGCGGAGACCCAGTACTTC
TRBD1 - TRBJ2-7 TRBV7-2 CASSLTGAEQYF TGTGCCAGCAGCCTGACAGGGGCCGAGCAGTACTTC
- - TRBJ1-1 TRBV5-1 CASSFGTLNTEAFF TGCGCCAGCAGCTTCGGGACACTCAACACTGAAGCTTTCTTT
- few TRBJ1-1 TRBV5-1 CASSRLVSSTEAFF TGCGCCAGCAGCCGACTGGTTTCGAGCACTGAAGCTTTCTTT
TRBD1 many TRBJ2-3 TRBV3-1 CASSLRQGQITDTQYF TGTGCCAGCAGCCTACGACAGGGACAAATCACAGATACGCAGTATTTT
TRBD1 - TRBJ1-2 TRBV9 CASSDPGTGELGGYTF TGTGCCAGCAGCGACCCCGGGACAGGGGAGTTAGGTGGCTACACCTTC
- many TRBJ1-2 TRBV20-1 CSADEGRDYGYTF TGCAGTGCTGATGAGGGGCGCGACTATGGCTACACCTTC
TRBD2 - TRBJ2-5 TRBV5-4 CASSFWEAGGAETQYF TGTGCCAGCAGCTTTTGGGAAGCGGGGGGGGCAGAGACCCAGTACTTC
- many TRBJ2-5 TRBV20-1 CSAPGGRGEPQETQYF TGCAGTGCCCCAGGCGGGCGGGGTGAACCCCAAGAGACCCAGTACTTC
- few TRBJ1-2 TRBV20-1 CSASGGYTF TGCAGTGCTAGTGGGGGCTACACCTTC
TRBD1 - TRBJ1-1 TRBV6-5 CASSQGGLTEAFF TGTGCCAGCTCGCAGGGGGGCCTGACGGAAGCTTTCTTT
- many TRBJ2-2 TRBV5-5 CASSPRGRSTGELFF TGTGCCAGCAGCCCCCGGGGCCGTTCCACCGGGGAGCTGTTTTTT
- - TRBJ2-5 TRBV3-1 CASSQEAPGAQETQYF TGTGCCAGCAGCCAGGAGGCTCCTGGGGCACAAGAGACCCAGTACTTC
TRBD2 many TRBJ2-5 TRBV11-1 CASSLWGTTQETQYF TGTGCCAGCAGCTTGTGGGGGACTACTCAAGAGACCCAGTACTTC
TRBD2 few TRBJ2-3 TRBV10-3 CAISGDYGETTDTQYF TGTGCCATCAGTGGGGACTATGGAGAAACGACAGATACGCAGTATTTT
- - TRBJ1-2 TRBV12-5 CASGLVFGYTF TGTGCTAGTGGTTTGGTCTTTGGCTACACCTTC
- many TRBJ2-6 TRBV5-1 CASSFKDEISGANVLTF TGCGCCAGCAGCTTTAAGGACGAGATCTCTGGGGCCAACGTCCTGACTTTC
- - TRBJ2-2 TRBV7-7 CASSFGPTNTGELFF TGTGCTAGCAGCTTCGGTCCGACGAACACCGGGGAGCTGTTTTTT
- few TRBJ2-3 TRBV7-3 CASSSGQRTDTQYF TGTGCCAGCAGCTCAGGACAGCGCACAGATACGCAGTATTTT
TRBD1 - TRBJ1-6 TRBV6-5 CASRGGQGSSPLHF TGTGCCAGCAGGGGGGGACAGGGAAGTTCACCCCTCCACTTT
TRBD1 - TRBJ1-2 TRBV29-1 CSVSGTGVLSYGYTF TGCAGCGTCAGCGGGACAGGGGTCCTAAGTTATGGCTACACCTTC
- - TRBJ1-5 TRBV4-1 CASSQDPGVVQPQHF TGCGCCAGCAGCCAAGATCCAGGGGTCGTCCAGCCCCAGCATTTT
TRBD1 many TRBJ2-5 TRBV20-1 CSAGTEEETQYF TGCAGTGCAGGGACAGAGGAAGAGACCCAGTACTTC
TRBD1 few TRBJ2-7 TRBV3-1 CASSHVQGFSYEQYF TGTGCCAGCAGCCATGTACAGGGGTTCTCCTACGAGCAGTACTTC
- - TRBJ1-5 TRBV27 CASSNILPDQPQHF TGTGCCAGCTCAAATATTCTGCCTGATCAGCCCCAGCATTTT
TRBD1 - TRBJ1-2 TRBV10-3 CAIRGDRPEGYTF TGTGCCATCAGGGGGGACAGGCCTGAGGGCTACACCTTC
TRBD2 many TRBJ2-2 TRBV7-9 CASSFPAGVNTGELFF TGTGCCAGCAGCTTCCCAGCGGGGGTTAACACCGGGGAGCTGTTTTTT
- few TRBJ1-1 TRBV7-9 CASSPPGHPNTEAFF TGTGCCAGCAGCCCACCGGGACACCCGAACACTGAAGCTTTCTTT
- many TRBJ2-5 TRBV11-2 CASSSPWAGHVETQYF TGTGCCAGCAGCTCCCCCTGGGCGGGACACGTAGAGACCCAGTACTTC
TRBD1 - TRBJ2-7 TRBV6-2/TRBV6-3 CASSLTGVNEQYF TGTGCCAGCAGTCTCACAGGGGTCAACGAGCAGTACTTC
- few TRBJ2-2 TRBV2 CASRRGRTPANTGELFF TGTGCCAGCAGGCGGGGCAGGACCCCCGCGAACACCGGGGAGCTGTTTTTT
- - TRBJ1-1 TRBV4-1 CASSLGGAYTEAFF TGCGCCAGCAGCCTAGGGGGAGCTTACACTGAAGCTTTCTTT
- - TRBJ2-1 TRBV6-9 CAPKAGFNEQFF TGTGCCCCAAAGGCGGGTTTTAATGAGCAGTTCTTC
- few TRBJ2-6 TRBV6-4 CASSEGDRANVLTF TGTGCCAGCAGTGAGGGAGATAGGGCCAACGTCCTGACTTTC
- few TRBJ2-1 TRBV4-3 CASSQEDPVHPYNEQFF TGCGCCAGCAGCCAAGAGGACCCCGTCCATCCCTACAATGAGCAGTTCTTC
TRBD2 few TRBJ2-3 TRBV6-5 CASSQLAGALRDTQYF TGTGCCAGCAGTCAGCTAGCGGGGGCCCTTAGGGATACGCAGTATTTT
- few TRBJ2-1 TRBV5-1 CASSLRGGPNEQFF TGCGCCAGCAGCCTCCGTGGTGGGCCGAATGAGCAGTTCTTC